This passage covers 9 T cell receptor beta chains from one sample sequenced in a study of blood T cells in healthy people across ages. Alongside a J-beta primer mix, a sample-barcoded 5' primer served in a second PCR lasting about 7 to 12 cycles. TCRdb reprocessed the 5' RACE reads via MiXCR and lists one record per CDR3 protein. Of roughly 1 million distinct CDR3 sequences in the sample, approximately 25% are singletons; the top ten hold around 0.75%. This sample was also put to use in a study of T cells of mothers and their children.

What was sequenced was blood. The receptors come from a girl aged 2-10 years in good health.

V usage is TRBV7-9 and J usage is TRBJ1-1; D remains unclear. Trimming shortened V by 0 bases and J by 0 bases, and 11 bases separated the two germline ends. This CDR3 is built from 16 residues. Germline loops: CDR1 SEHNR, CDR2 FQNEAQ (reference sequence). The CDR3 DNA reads TGTGCCAGCAGCTTAGCCCCACATGGAGTGAACACTGAAGCTTTCTTT. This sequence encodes CASSLAPHGVNTEAFF.

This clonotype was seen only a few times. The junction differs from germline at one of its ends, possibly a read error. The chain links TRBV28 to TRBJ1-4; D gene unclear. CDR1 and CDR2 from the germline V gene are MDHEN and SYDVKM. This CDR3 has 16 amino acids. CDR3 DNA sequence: TGTGCCAGCAGGCGGTCGGGGTCTACAACTAATGAAAAACTGCTTTTT. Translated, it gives CASRRSGSTTNEKLLF. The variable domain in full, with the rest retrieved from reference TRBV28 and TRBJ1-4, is DVKVTQSSRYLVKRTGEKVFLECVQDMDHENMFWYRQDPGLGLRLIYFSYDVKMKEKGDIPEGYSVSREKKERFSLILESASTNQTSMYLCASRRSGSTTNEKLLFGSGTQLSVL.

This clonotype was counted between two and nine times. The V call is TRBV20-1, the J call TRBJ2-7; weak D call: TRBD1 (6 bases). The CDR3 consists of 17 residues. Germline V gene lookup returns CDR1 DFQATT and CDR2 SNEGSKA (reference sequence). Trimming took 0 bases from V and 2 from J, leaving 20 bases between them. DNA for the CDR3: TGCAGTGCTAGAGAGGGGGCAGGACGGACTCTAGCCTACGAGCAGTACTTC. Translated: CSAREGAGRTLAYEQYF.

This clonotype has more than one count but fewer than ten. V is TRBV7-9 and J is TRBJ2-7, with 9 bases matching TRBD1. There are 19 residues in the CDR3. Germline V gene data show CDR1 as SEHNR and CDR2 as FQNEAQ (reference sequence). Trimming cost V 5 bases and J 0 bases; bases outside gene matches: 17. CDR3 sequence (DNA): TGTGCCAGCAGCGCGAGAGGGGACAGGGTGCCCCTTCACTCCTACGAGCAGTACTTC. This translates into CASSARGDRVPLHSYEQYF.

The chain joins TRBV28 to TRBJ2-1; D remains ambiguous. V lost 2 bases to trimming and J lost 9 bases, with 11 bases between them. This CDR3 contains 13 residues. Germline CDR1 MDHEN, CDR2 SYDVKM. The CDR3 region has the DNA TGTGCCAGCAGTTTACCCCAACTTGTTGAGCAGTTCTTC. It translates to CASSLPQLVEQFF.

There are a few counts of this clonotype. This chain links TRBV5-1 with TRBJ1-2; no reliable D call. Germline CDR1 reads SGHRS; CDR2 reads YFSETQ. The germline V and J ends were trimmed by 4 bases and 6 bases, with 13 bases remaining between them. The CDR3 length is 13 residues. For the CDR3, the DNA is TGCGCCAGCAGCCTCGAACGGGAAGATGGCTACACCTTC. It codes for CASSLEREDGYTF.

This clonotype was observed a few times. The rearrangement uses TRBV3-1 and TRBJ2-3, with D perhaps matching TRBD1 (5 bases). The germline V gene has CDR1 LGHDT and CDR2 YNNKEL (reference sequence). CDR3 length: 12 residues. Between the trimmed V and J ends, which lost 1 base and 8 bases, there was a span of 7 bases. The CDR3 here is CASSQVGATQYF. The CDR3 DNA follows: TGTGCCAGCAGCCAAGTAGGGGCTACGCAGTATTTT.

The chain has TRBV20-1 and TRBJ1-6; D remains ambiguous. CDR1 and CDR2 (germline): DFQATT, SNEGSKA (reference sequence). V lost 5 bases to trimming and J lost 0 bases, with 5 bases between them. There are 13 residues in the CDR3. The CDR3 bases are TGCAGTGCTGTGAGCTCCTATAATTCACCCCTCCACTTT. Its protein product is CSAVSSYNSPLHF.

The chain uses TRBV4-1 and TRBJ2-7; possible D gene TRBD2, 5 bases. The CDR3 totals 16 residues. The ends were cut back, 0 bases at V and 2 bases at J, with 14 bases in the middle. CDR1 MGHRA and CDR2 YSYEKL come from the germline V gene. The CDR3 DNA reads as TGCGCCAGCAGCCAAGATGAGGGCAGAGCCGCCTACGAGCAGTACTTC. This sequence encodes CASSQDEGRAAYEQYF.